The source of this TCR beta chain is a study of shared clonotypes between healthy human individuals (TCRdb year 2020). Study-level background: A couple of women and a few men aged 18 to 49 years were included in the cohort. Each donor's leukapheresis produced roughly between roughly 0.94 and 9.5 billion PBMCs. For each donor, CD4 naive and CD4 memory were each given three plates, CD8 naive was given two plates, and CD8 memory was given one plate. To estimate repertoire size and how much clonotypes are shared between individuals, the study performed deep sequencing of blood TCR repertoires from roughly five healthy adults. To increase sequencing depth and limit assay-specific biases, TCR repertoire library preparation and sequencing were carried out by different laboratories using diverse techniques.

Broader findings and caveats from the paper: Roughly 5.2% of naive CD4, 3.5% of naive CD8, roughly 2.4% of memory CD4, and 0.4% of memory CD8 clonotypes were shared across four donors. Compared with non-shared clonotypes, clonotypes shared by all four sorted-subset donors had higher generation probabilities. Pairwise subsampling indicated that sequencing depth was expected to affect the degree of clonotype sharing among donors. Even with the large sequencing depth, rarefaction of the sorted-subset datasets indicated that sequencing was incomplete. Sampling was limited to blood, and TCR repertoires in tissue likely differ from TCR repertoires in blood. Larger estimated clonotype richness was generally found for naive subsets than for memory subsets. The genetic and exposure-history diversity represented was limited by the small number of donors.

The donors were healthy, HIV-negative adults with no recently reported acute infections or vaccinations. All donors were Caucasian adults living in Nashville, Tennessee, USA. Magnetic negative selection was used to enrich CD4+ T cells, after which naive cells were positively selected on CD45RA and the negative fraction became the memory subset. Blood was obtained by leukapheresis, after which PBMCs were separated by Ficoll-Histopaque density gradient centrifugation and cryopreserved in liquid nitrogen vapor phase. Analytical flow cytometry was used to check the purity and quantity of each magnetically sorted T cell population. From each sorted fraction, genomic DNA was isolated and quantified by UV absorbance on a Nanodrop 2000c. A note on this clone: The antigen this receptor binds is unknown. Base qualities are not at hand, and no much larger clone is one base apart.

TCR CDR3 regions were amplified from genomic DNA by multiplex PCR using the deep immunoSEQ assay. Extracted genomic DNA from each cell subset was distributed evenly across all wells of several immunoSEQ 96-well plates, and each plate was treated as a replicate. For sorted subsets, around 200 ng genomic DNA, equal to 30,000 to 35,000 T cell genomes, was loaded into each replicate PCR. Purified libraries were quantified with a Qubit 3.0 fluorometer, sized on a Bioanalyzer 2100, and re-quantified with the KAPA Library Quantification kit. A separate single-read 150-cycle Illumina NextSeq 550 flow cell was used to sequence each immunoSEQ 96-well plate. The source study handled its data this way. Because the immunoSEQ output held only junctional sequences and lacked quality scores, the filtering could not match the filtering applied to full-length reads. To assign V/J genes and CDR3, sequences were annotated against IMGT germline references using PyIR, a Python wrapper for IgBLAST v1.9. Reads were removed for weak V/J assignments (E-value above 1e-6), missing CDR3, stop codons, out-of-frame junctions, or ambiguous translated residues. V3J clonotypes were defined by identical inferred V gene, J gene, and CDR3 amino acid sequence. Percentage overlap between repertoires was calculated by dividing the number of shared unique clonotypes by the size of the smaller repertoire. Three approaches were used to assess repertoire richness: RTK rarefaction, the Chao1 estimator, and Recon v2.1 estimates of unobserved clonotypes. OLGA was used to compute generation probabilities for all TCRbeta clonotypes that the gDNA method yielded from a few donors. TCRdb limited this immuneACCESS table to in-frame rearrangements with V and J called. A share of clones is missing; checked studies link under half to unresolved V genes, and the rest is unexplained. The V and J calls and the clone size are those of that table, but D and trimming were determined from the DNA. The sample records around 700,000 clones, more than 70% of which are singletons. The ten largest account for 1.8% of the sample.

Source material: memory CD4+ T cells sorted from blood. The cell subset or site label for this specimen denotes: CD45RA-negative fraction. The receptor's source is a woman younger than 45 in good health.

CDR3 protein: CASSLEADFTTDTQYF. The DNA sequence follows: TGCGCCAGCAGCTTGGAAGCTGACTTTACCACAGATACGCAGTATTTT. The rearrangement combines TRBV5-1 with TRBJ2-3, with the D gene too uncertain to name. CDR3 length: 16 amino acids, cysteine to phenylalanine. Kept here is only the CDR3 DNA, which spans 48 bases and is read in frame from base 1. V loses 0 bases, J loses 2 bases, and the germline ends lie 13 bases apart. CDR1 and CDR2 are drawn from the germline V gene: SGHRS, YFSETQ.